This is a list of T cell receptor beta chains from one sample in a study of T-cell reconstitution after alpha-beta-depleted transplantation in children. MiXCR was run by TCRdb on the PCR reads, yielding one entry per CDR3 protein. This table holds about 980,000 distinct CDR3 sequences, less than 30% found once. The sample was PBMCs, mostly from graft donor cells, taken 360 days after TCRalphabeta/CD19-depleted stem cell transplant. These receptors were obtained from a boy younger than two who had a stem cell transplant for SCID, so the T cells may come from the graft donor. CDR3s include the opening cysteine and the closing phenylalanine or tryptophan. The order of the fields is clone size, J gene, D gene, V gene, CDR3 protein, CDR3 DNA. The D gene is left open where the match is weak. Rows may omit the clone size; those that give it use once, few, many or a size class.

clone size: .; J gene: TRBJ2-3; D gene: .; V gene: TRBV12-3/TRBV12-4; CDR3 protein: CASRRQRVTDTQYF; CDR3 DNA: TGTGCCAGCCGAAGACAGAGGGTGACAGATACGCAGTATTTT
clone size: .; J gene: TRBJ1-2; D gene: TRBD1; V gene: TRBV29-1; CDR3 protein: CSALTGGVKGYTF; CDR3 DNA: TGCAGCGCCCTAACAGGGGGCGTCAAGGGCTACACCTTC
clone size: .; J gene: TRBJ2-3; D gene: .; V gene: TRBV28; CDR3 protein: CASTPGGEPTDTQYF; CDR3 DNA: TGTGCCAGCACCCCCGGGGGAGAACCCACAGATACGCAGTATTTT
clone size: few; J gene: TRBJ2-7; D gene: TRBD1; V gene: TRBV5-1; CDR3 protein: CASSSTGTGGSGSVYEQYF; CDR3 DNA: TGCGCCAGCAGCTCTACCGGGACAGGGGGCTCAGGATCGGTCTACGAGCAGTACTTC
clone size: .; J gene: TRBJ2-6; D gene: .; V gene: TRBV12-3/TRBV12-4; CDR3 protein: CASSMDGSASGANVLTF; CDR3 DNA: TGTGCCAGCAGTATGGACGGCTCGGCCTCTGGGGCCAACGTCCTGACTTTC
clone size: .; J gene: TRBJ1-2; D gene: TRBD1; V gene: TRBV4-1; CDR3 protein: CASSLPDRANYGYTF; CDR3 DNA: TGCGCCAGCAGCCTACCGGACAGGGCTAACTATGGCTACACCTTC
clone size: .; J gene: TRBJ2-5; D gene: TRBD2; V gene: TRBV4-2; CDR3 protein: CASSELAGGSFGAQYF; CDR3 DNA: TGTGCCAGCAGCGAATTAGCGGGGGGTTCTTTCGGGGCCCAGTACTTC
clone size: .; J gene: TRBJ1-1; D gene: .; V gene: TRBV12-3/TRBV12-4; CDR3 protein: CASKGLGTEAFF; CDR3 DNA: TGTGCCAGCAAGGGGTTGGGCACTGAAGCTTTCTTT
clone size: .; J gene: TRBJ1-1; D gene: .; V gene: TRBV5-5; CDR3 protein: CASSFSPRGDTEAFF; CDR3 DNA: TGTGCCAGCAGTTTTAGCCCCCGAGGGGACACTGAAGCTTTCTTT
clone size: few; J gene: TRBJ2-3; D gene: TRBD1; V gene: TRBV4-2; CDR3 protein: CASSQRDRGTLGTDTQYF; CDR3 DNA: TGTGCCAGCAGCCAACGGGACAGGGGGACCCTCGGCACAGATACGCAGTATTTT
clone size: .; J gene: TRBJ1-5; D gene: .; V gene: TRBV14; CDR3 protein: CASTRWMGQDQPQHF; CDR3 DNA: TGTGCCAGCACCAGGTGGATGGGCCAAGATCAGCCCCAGCATTTT
clone size: .; J gene: TRBJ2-7; D gene: .; V gene: TRBV15; CDR3 protein: CATSRARRTVYEQYF; CDR3 DNA: TGTGCCACCAGCAGAGCTCGACGGACAGTTTACGAGCAGTACTTC
clone size: .; J gene: TRBJ2-5; D gene: .; V gene: TRBV29-1; CDR3 protein: CSVVFLGGEQETQYF; CDR3 DNA: TGCAGCGTTGTCTTTTTAGGGGGGGAACAAGAGACCCAGTACTTC
clone size: .; J gene: TRBJ2-4; D gene: .; V gene: TRBV15; CDR3 protein: CATSSSTLRQEGNIQYF; CDR3 DNA: TGTGCCACCAGCAGTTCAACTTTAAGACAGGAGGGAAACATTCAGTACTTC
clone size: .; J gene: TRBJ1-6; D gene: .; V gene: TRBV6-2/TRBV6-3; CDR3 protein: CASKRPSSYNSPLHF; CDR3 DNA: TGTGCCAGCAAGCGTCCGAGCTCCTATAATTCACCCCTCCACTTT
clone size: .; J gene: TRBJ2-2; D gene: .; V gene: TRBV5-1; CDR3 protein: CASSPGPANTGELFF; CDR3 DNA: TGCGCCAGCAGCCCCGGACCCGCGAACACCGGGGAGCTGTTTTTT
clone size: .; J gene: TRBJ2-1; D gene: .; V gene: TRBV11-2; CDR3 protein: CASSHIGDEQFF; CDR3 DNA: TGTGCCAGCAGCCATATTGGGGATGAGCAGTTCTTC